Listed below are T cell receptor beta chains from one sample, sequenced in a study of human T cells and chemical hapten exposure. MiXCR, run by TCRdb on the RACE reads, gives a single entry per CDR3 protein. The sample has more than 85,000 distinct CDR3 sequences, approximately 36% seen once. Specimen: whole blood, collected in connection with sensitization to the hapten diphenylcyclopropenone (DPC). These receptors were obtained from a man in his forties or fifties with alopecia areata. Some clones in this sample may be carry-over from other donors' samples. CDR3s include the opening cysteine and the closing phenylalanine or tryptophan.

TRBV7-3	TRBJ2-1	CASRLLAGVTSNEQFF
TRBV2	TRBJ2-3	CASSAWTSGDTQYF
TRBV28	TRBJ2-3	CASNGDGTDTQYF
TRBV5-1	TRBJ2-2	CASSLYQFGTGELFF
TRBV12-3/TRBV12-4	TRBJ2-5	CASNTGTGQETQYF
TRBV13	TRBJ2-3	CASSPRLAGGRNTQYF
TRBV19	TRBJ2-7	CASSGQGLWEQYF
TRBV7-7	TRBJ2-3	CASSLAVTSGRTSTDTQYF
TRBV20-1	TRBJ1-2	CSAPEGDRNYGYTF
TRBV6-4	TRBJ1-4	CASSWKEINEKLFF
TRBV7-2	TRBJ1-1	CASSLIRTEAFF
TRBV29-1	TRBJ1-4	CSVEEAQASGKLFF
TRBV5-1	TRBJ1-2	CASNTFSRGGVYGYTF
TRBV5-1	TRBJ1-2	CASSLDRPYGYTF
TRBV5-1	TRBJ1-1	CASSLIQGIEAFF
TRBV27	TRBJ2-5	CASSLNRGLETQYF
TRBV5-6	TRBJ2-4	CASSLWGRTSSAAKNIQYF
TRBV20-1	TRBJ2-7	CSAQEGSYEQYF
TRBV7-9	TRBJ2-2	CASSVSRDTGELFF
TRBV12-3/TRBV12-4	TRBJ2-3	CASGAGGSSTDTQYF
TRBV12-3/TRBV12-4	TRBJ1-1	CASRLSGARTEAFF
TRBV12-3/TRBV12-4	TRBJ1-1	CASSNYRGWEPNEAFF
TRBV10-3	TRBJ2-2	CAIEDRTGRNTGELFF
TRBV12-3/TRBV12-4	TRBJ2-7	CASSSGLGGHYEQYF
TRBV2	TRBJ2-2	CASSAEGGNTGELFF
TRBV6-2/TRBV6-3	TRBJ2-3	CASSYPVVGYTDTQYF
TRBV7-3	TRBJ2-1	CASSPGASGRGNEQFF
TRBV12-3/TRBV12-4	TRBJ2-7	CASSFPRGDEQYF
TRBV29-1	TRBJ2-5	CSVDSGGRTGETQYF
TRBV6-2/TRBV6-3	TRBJ2-1	CASSYFVQGRSQFF
TRBV6-6	TRBJ1-5	CASSRGQGDQPQHF
TRBV28	TRBJ2-7	CAIRRDAYEQYF
TRBV5-1	TRBJ1-2	CASRYTGNYGYTF
TRBV7-9	TRBJ1-1	CASSLEEARAAFF
TRBV20-1	TRBJ1-5	CSARQGNQPQHF
TRBV4-3	TRBJ1-5	CASSQDLRGLGNQPQHF
TRBV6-5	TRBJ2-3	CASSGLGDTQYF
TRBV20-1	TRBJ2-2	CSARWGLAGYTGELFF
TRBV11-3	TRBJ2-3	CASSDDRTTDTQYF
TRBV29-1	TRBJ2-3	CSVEELGTGGTDTQYF
TRBV2	TRBJ2-4	CASSEAFIGAKNIQYF
TRBV3-1	TRBJ2-3	CASSQEGQGTDTQYF
TRBV4-2	TRBJ2-6	CASSQVASGRRGANVLTF
TRBV27	TRBJ2-7	CASSLTSGPSYEQYF
TRBV7-4	TRBJ2-1	CASSLALLYNEQFF
TRBV25-1	TRBJ1-1	CASSEFTAAFF
TRBV29-1	TRBJ1-5	CSVYEGTLDSNQPQHF
TRBV19	TRBJ2-6	CASSQTGTGANVLTF
TRBV28	TRBJ2-3	CASSLRVTGGPYF
TRBV7-2	TRBJ2-1	CASSLDWDRGPYNEQFF
TRBV29-1	TRBJ1-2	CSVDRAYGYTF
TRBV7-2	TRBJ2-3	CASSVDSGRSPDTQYF
TRBV18	TRBJ1-4	CASSPLGQGAGEKLFF
TRBV6-6	TRBJ2-7	CASSYSGPSYEQYF
TRBV6-5	TRBJ1-4	CASSPRGTGKLFF
TRBV2	TRBJ2-2	CASRIRGGGGRRTGELFF
TRBV20-1	TRBJ1-1	CSARDRSTEAFF
TRBV4-1	TRBJ2-1	CASRDNREKFF